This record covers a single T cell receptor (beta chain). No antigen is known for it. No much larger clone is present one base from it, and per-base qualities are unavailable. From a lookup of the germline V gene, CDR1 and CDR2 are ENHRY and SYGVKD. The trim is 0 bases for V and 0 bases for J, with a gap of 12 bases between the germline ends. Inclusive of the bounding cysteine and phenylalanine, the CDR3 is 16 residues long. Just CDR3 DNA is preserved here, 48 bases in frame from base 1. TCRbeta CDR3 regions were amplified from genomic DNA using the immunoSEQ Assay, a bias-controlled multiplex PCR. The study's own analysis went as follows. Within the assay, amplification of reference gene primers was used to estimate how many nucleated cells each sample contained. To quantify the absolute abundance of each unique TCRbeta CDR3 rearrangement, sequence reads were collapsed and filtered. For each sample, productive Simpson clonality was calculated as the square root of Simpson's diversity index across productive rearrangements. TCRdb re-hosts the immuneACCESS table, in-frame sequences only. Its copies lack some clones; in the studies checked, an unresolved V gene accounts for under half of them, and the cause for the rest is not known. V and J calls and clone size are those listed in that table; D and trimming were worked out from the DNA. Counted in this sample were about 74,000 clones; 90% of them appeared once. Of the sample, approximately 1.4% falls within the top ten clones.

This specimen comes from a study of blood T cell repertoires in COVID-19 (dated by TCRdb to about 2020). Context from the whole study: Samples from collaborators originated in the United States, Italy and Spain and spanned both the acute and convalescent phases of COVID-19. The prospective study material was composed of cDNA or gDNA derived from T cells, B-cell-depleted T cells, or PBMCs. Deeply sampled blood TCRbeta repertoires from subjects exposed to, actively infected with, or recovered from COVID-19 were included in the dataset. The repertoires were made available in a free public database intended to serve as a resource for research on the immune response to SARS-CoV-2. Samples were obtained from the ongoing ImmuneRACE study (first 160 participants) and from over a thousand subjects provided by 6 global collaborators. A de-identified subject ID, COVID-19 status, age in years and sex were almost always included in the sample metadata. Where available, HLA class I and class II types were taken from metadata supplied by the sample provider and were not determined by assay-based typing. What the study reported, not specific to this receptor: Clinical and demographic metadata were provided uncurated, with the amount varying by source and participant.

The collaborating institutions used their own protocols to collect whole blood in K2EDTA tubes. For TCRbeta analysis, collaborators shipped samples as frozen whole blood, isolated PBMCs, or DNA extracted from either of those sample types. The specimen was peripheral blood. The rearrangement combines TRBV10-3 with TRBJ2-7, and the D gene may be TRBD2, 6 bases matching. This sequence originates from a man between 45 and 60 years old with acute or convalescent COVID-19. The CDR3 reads CAISESVPSVSYEQYF. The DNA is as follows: TGTGCCATCAGTGAGTCGGTACCTAGCGTCTCCTACGAGCAGTACTTC.